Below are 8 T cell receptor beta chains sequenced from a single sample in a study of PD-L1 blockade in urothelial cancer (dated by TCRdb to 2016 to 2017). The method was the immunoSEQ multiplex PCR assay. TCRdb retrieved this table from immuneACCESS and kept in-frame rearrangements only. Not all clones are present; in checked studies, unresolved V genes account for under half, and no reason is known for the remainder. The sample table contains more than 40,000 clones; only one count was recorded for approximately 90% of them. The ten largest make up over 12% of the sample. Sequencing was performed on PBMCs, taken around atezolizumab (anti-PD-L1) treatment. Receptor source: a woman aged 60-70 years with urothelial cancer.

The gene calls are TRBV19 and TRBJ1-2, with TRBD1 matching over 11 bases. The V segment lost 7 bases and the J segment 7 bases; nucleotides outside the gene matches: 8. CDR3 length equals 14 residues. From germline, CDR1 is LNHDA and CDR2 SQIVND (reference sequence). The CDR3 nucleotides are TGTGCCAGTACTCCGGACAGGGGGCGGGTTGGCTACACCTTC. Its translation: CASTPDRGRVGYTF.

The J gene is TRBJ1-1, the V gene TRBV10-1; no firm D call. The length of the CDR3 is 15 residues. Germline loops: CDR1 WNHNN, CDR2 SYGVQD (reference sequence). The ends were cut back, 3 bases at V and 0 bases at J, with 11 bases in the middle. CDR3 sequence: CASSELSGMNTEAFF. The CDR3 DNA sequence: TGCGCCAGCAGTGAATTATCGGGGATGAACACTGAAGCTTTCTTT.

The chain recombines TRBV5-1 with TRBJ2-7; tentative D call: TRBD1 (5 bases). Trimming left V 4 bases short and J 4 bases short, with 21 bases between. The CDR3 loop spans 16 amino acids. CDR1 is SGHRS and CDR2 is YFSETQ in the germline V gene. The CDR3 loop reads CASSLSDIGARYEQYF. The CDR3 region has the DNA TGCGCCAGCAGCCTCTCGGACATTGGGGCGCGGTACGAGCAGTACTTC.

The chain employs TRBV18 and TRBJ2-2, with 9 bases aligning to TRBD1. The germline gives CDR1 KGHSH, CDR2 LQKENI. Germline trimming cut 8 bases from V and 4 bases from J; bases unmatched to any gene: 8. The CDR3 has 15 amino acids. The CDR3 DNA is TGTGCCAGCGCCCGGACAGGGGAAGTCACCGGGGAGCTGTTTTTT. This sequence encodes CASARTGEVTGELFF.

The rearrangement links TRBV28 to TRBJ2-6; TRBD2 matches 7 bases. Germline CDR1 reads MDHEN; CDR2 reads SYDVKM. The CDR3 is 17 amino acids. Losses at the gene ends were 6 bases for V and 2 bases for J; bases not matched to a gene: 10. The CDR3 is CASSPLGTIPGANVLTF. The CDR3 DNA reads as TGTGCCAGCAGCCCACTCGGGACTATCCCTGGGGCCAACGTCCTGACTTTC.

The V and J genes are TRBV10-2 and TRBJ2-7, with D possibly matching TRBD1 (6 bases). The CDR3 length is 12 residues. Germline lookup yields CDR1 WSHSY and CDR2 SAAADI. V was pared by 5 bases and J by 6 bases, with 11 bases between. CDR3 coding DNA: TGCGCCAGCAGTAGTAACAGGGCCGAGCAGTACTTC. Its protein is CASSSNRAEQYF.

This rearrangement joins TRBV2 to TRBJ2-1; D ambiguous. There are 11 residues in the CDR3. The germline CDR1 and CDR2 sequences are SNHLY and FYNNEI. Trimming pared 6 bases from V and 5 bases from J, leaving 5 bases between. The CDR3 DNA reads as TGTGCCAGCAGCGTCGACAATGAGCAGTTCTTC. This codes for CASSVDNEQFF.

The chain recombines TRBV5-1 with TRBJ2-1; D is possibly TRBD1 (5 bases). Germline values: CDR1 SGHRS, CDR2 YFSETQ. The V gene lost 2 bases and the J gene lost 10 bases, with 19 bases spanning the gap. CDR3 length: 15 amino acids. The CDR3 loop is CASSFALLSPGEQFF. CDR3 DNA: TGCGCCAGCAGCTTCGCCCTCCTCAGCCCAGGGGAGCAGTTCTTC.